This T cell receptor (beta chain) was sequenced during a study of cytomegalovirus exposure and HLA in healthy donors. 13 Jbeta primers and 60 Vbeta primers were used for the PCR. Using immunoSEQ multiplex PCR, the repertoire was profiled, and TCRdb retains in-frame clones only, with some absent. The sample holds 99,000 or so clones; 60% to 80% are singletons and the top ten take roughly 3.2%. This clone was seen once. The target antigen is unknown. Study-wide results and caveats: According to an earlier analysis, most TCR beta V segments yielded productive rearrangements about 90% or about 30% of the time. From TCR beta sequences, most subjects' HLA-A and HLA-B alleles were reportedly predicted accurately.

In germline, CDR1 is SNHLY, CDR2 FYNNEI. V was trimmed by 4 bases and J by 4 bases, leaving 5 bases between them. CDR3 size: 12 residues. The specimen was PBMCs. This TCR came from a young man in good health and CMV-seronegative. The chain links TRBV2 to TRBJ1-5; D unclear. For the CDR3, the DNA is TGTGCCAGCAGTGGAGGGAATCAGCCCCAGCATTTT. Encoded protein: CASSGGNQPQHF.